This TCR beta chain was captured by sequencing in a study of cytomegalovirus exposure and HLA in healthy donors. Study context: A subsequent analysis stated that the 120 or so validation repertoires were run on the same platform as the approximately 700 first-cohort repertoires. Broader study findings: Researchers catalogued under 200 TCR beta chains as cytomegalovirus-associated.

To note about this clone: Its specificity is unknown.

Sequencing was performed with immunoSEQ multiplex PCR; in TCRdb, only in-frame clones are kept and a portion is missing. The repertoire holds about 68,000 clones, with roughly 96% as singletons. Germline CDR1 and CDR2: SGDLS and YYNGEE. This CDR3 is built from 15 residues. Between the trimmed V and J ends, which lost 6 bases and 6 bases, there was a span of 18 bases. This clonotype was sampled from a man between 18 and 29 years old in good health and CMV-seronegative. The chain recombines TRBV9 with TRBJ2-2, with a possible D match to TRBD2 (7 bases). Sequences were obtained from PBMCs. CDR3 DNA: TGTGCCAGCACCTTGTCGGGGGGCTCCCCCGGGGAGCTGTTTTTT. Translating gives CASTLSGGSPGELFF.